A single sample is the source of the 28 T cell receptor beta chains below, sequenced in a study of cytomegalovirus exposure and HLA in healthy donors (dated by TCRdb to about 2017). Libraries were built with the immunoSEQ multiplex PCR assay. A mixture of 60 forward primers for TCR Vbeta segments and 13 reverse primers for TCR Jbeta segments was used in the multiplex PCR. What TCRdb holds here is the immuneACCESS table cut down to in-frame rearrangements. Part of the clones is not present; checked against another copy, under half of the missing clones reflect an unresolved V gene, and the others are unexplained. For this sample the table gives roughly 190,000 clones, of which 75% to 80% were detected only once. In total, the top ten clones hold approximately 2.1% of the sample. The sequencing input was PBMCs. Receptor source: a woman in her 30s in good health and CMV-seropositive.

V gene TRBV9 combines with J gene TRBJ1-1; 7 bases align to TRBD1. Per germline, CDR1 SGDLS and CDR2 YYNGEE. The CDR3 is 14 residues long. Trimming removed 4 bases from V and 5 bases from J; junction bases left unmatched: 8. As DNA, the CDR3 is TGTGCCAGCAGCATGACAGGGTTCGGGACTGAAGCTTTCTTT. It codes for CASSMTGFGTEAFF.

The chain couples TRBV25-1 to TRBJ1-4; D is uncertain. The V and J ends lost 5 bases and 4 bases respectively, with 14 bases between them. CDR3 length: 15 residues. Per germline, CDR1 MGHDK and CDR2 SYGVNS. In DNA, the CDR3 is TGTGCCAGCAGTTCCACAACAGCTTTTAATGAAAAACTGTTTTTT. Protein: CASSSTTAFNEKLFF.

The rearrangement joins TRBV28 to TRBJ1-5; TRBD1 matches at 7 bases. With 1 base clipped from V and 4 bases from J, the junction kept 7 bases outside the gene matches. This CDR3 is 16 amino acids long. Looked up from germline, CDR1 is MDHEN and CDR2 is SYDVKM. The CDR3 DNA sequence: TGTGCCAGCAGTTTATTTTTGGGGACAGATAATCAGCCCCAGCATTTT. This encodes CASSLFLGTDNQPQHF.

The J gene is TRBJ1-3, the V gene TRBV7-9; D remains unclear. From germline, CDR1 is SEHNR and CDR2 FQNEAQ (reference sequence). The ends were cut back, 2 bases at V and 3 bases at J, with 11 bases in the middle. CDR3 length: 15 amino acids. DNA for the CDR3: TGTGCCAGCAGCTTAATACAGTTAGATGGAAACACCATATATTTT. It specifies CASSLIQLDGNTIYF.

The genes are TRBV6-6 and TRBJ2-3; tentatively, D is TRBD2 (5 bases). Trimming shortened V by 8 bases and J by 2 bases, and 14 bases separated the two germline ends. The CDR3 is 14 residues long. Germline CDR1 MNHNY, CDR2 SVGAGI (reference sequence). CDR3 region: CASRPEGFTDTQYF. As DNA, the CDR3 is TGTGCCAGCCGACCAGAGGGTTTCACAGATACGCAGTATTTT.

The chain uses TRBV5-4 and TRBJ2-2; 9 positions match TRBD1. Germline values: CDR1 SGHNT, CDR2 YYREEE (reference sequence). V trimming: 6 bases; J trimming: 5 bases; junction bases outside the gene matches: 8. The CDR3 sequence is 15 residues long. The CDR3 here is CASNHRGRGTGELFF. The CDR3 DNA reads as TGTGCCAGCAACCACAGGGGGCGCGGGACCGGGGAGCTGTTTTTT.

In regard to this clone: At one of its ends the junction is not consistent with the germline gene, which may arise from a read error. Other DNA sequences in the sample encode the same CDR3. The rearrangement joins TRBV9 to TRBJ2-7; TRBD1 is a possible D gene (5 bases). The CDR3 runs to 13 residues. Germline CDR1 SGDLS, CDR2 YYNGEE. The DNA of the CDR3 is TGCGCCAGCAGCAGTGCCCCAGGGAACGAGCAGTACTTC. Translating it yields CASSSAPGNEQYF.

The CDR3 protein is CASSLRPGLSYEQYF. The DNA of the CDR3 is TGTGCCAGCAGCTTAAGGCCAGGCCTATCCTACGAGCAGTACTTC. J is TRBJ2-7 and V is TRBV7-3; D is unclear. Germline-derived CDR1 and CDR2 are SGHTA and FQGTGA. The V gene lost 1 base and the J gene lost 1 base, with 11 bases spanning the gap. This CDR3 has 15 residues.

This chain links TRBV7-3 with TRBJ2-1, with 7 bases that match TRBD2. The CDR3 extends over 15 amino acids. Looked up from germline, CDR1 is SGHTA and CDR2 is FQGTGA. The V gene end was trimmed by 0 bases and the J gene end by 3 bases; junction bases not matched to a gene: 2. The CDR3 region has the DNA TGTGCCAGCAGCTTAACGTCTAGCGGCTACAATGAGCAGTTCTTC. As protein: CASSLTSSGYNEQFF.

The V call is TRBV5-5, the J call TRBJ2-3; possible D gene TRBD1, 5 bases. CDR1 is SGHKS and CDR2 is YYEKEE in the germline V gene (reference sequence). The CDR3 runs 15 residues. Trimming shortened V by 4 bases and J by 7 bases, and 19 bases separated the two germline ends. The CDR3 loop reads CASSATGPHTNTQYF. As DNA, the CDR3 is TGTGCCAGCAGCGCCACAGGCCCCCACACTAATACGCAGTATTTT.

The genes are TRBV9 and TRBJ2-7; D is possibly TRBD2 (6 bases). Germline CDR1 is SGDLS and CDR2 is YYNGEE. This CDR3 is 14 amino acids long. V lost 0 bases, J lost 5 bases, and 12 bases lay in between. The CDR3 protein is CASSVAGWGDEQYF. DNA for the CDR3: TGTGCCAGCAGCGTAGCAGGGTGGGGGGACGAGCAGTACTTC.

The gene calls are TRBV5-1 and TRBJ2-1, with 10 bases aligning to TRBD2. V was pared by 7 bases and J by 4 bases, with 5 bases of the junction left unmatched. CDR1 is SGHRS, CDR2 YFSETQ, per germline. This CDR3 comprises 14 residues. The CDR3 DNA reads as TGCGCCAGCCGAGCTAGCGGGGGATACAATGAGCAGTTCTTC. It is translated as CASRASGGYNEQFF.

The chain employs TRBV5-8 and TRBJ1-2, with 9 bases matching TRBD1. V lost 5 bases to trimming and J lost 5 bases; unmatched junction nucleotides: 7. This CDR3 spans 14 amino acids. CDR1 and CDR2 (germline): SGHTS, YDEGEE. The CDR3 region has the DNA TGTGCCAGCAGTTTAGGGACAGGGACATATGGCTACACCTTC. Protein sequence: CASSLGTGTYGYTF.

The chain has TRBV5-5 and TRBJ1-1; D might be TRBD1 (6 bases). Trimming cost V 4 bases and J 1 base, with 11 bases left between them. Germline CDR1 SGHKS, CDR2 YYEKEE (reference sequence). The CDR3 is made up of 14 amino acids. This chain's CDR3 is CASSRGRGNTEAFF. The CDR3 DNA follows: TGTGCCAGCAGCCGGGGCAGGGGGAACACTGAAGCTTTCTTT.

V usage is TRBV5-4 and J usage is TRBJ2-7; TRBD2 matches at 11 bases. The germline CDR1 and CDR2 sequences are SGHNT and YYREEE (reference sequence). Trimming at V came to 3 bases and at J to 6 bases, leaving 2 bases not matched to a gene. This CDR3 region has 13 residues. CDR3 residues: CASSYSGGGEQYF. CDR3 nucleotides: TGTGCCAGCAGCTATAGCGGGGGGGGCGAGCAGTACTTC.

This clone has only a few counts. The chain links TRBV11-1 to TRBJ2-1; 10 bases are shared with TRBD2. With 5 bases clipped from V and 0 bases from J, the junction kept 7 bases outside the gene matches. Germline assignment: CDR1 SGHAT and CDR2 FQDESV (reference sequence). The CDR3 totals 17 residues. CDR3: CASSRLAGDTSYNEQFF. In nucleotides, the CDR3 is TGTGCCAGCAGCCGTCTAGCGGGGGACACCTCCTACAATGAGCAGTTCTTC.

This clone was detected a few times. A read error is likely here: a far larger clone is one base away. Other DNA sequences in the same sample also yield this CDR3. The DNA for the CDR3 is TGCGCCAGCAGTGACCCCTCAGGGGCCGGCTATGGCTACACCTTC. The encoded protein is CASSDPSGAGYGYTF. The rearrangement links TRBV5-1 to TRBJ1-2; perhaps TRBD1 as D (6 bases). CDR3 length equals 15 residues. From germline, CDR1 is SGHRS and CDR2 YFSETQ. Trimming shortened V by 5 bases and J by 4 bases, and 18 bases separated the two germline ends.

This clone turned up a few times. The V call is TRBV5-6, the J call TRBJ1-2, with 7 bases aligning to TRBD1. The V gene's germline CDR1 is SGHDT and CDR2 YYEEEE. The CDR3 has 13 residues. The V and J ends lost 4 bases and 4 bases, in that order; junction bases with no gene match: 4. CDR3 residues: CASSPGQTYGYTF. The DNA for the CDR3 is TGTGCCAGCAGCCCGGGACAGACCTATGGCTACACCTTC. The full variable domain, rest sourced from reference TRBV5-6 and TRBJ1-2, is DAGVTQSPTHLIKTRGQQVTLRCSPKSGHDTVSWYQQALGQGPQFIFQYYEEEERQRGNFPDRFSGHQFPNYSSELNVNALLLGDSALYLCASSPGQTYGYTFGSGTRLTVV.

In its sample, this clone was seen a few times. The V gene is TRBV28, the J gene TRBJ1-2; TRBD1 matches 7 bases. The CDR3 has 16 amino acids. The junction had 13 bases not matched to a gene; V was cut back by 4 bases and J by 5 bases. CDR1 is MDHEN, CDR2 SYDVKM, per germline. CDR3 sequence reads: CASSSIKDRRIYGYTF. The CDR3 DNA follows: TGTGCCAGCAGTTCCATAAAGGACAGGAGAATTTATGGCTACACCTTC.

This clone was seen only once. CDR3 region: CASSLARTGPTYEQYF. The CDR3 DNA sequence: TGTGCCAGCAGCTTAGCACGGACAGGGCCTACCTACGAGCAGTACTTC. This rearrangement joins TRBV7-8 to TRBJ2-7; 8 nucleotides align to TRBD1. The CDR3 totals 16 residues. Looked up from germline, CDR1 is SGHVS and CDR2 is FQNEAQ. J was trimmed by 2 bases and V by 0 bases; bases with no gene match: 6.

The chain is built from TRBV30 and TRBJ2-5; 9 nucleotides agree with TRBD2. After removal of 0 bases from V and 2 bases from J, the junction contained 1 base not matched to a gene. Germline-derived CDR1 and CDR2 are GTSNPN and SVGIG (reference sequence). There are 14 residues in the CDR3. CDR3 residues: CAWSVRGGQETQYF. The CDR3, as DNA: TGTGCCTGGAGTGTGCGGGGGGGGCAAGAGACCCAGTACTTC.

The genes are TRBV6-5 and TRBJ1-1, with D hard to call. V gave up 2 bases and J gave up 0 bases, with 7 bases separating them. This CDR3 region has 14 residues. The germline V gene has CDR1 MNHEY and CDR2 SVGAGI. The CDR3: CASSYGEMNTEAFF. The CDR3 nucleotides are TGTGCCAGCAGTTACGGGGAGATGAACACTGAAGCTTTCTTT.

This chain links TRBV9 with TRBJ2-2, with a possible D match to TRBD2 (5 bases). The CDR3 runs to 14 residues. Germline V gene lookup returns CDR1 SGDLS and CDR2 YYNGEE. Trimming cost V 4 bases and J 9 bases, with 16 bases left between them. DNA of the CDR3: TGTGCCAGCAGCCCCCGGACTTACGCTCGGGAGCTGTTTTTT. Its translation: CASSPRTYARELFF.

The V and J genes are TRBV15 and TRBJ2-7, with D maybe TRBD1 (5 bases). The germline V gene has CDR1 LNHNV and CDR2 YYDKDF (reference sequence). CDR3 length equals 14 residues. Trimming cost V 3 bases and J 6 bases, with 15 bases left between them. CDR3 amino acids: CATSSELPGREQYF. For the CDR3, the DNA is TGTGCCACCAGCAGTGAATTGCCAGGGCGCGAGCAGTACTTC.

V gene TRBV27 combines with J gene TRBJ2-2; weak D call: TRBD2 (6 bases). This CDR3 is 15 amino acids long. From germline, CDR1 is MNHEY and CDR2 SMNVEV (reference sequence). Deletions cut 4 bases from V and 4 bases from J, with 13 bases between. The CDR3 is CASSSFGRLTGELFF. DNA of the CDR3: TGTGCCAGCAGTTCTTTTGGGAGGCTCACCGGGGAGCTGTTTTTT.

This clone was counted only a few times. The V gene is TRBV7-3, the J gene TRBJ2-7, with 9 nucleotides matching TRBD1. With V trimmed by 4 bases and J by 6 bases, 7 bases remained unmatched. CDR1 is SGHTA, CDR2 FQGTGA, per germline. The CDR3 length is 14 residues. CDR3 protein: CASSSRGTGTEQYF. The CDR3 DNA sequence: TGTGCCAGCAGCTCCCGGGGGACAGGGACCGAGCAGTACTTC.

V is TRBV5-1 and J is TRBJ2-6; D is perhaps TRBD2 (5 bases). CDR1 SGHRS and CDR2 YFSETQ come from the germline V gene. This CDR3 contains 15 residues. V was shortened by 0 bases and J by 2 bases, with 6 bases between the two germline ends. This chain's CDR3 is CASSLEGAGANVLTF. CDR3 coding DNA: TGCGCCAGCAGCTTGGAGGGAGCTGGGGCCAACGTCCTGACTTTC.

CDR3 DNA sequence: TGTGCCAGCAGTTACTTGCCGGAGAGCTCCTACGAGCAGTACTTC. Translating it yields CASSYLPESSYEQYF. This chain links TRBV6-6 with TRBJ2-7; no clear D gene. Germline V gene sequence: CDR1 MNHNY, CDR2 SVGAGI (reference sequence). V gave up 1 base and J gave up 0 bases, with 10 bases separating them. The CDR3 is 15 residues long.